This entry describes one TCR beta chain. With 2 bases removed from V and 5 bases from J, the gap between germline ends came to 7 bases. This CDR3 region has 14 residues. CDR1 MNHEY and CDR2 SMNVEV come from the germline V gene (reference sequence). CD45RO negativity and positive selection for CCR7 defined naive CD8 cells, a population that excluded terminally differentiated effector memory CD45RA+ cells. The protocol was immunoSEQ multiplex PCR, while the TCRdb copy is restricted to in-frame clones and leaves out a portion. The table records about 590,000 clones, less than 97% of them present only once. The data were taken from a study of shared clonotypes between healthy human individuals.

The origin of this receptor is a woman aged 30 to 39 in good health. The sequencing input was naive CD8+ T cells sorted from blood. The J gene is TRBJ1-6, the V gene TRBV27, with a weak D call TRBD1 (5 bases). The CDR3 reads CASSLVGDNSPLHF. CDR3 DNA: TGTGCCAGCAGTTTAGTAGGGGATAATTCACCCCTCCACTTT.